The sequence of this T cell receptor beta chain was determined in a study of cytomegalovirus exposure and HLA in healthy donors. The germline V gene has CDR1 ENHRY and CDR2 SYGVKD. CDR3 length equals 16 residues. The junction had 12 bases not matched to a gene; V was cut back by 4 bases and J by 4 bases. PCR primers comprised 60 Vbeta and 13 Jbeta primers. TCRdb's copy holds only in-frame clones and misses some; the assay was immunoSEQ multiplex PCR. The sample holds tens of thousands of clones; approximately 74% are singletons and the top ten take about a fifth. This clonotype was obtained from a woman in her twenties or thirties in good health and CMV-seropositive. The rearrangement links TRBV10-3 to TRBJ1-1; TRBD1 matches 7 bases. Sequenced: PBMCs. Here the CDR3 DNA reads TGTGCCATCAGTGCCTCTACCGGGACAGCTTCCACTGAAGCTTTCTTT. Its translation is CAISASTGTASTEAFF.